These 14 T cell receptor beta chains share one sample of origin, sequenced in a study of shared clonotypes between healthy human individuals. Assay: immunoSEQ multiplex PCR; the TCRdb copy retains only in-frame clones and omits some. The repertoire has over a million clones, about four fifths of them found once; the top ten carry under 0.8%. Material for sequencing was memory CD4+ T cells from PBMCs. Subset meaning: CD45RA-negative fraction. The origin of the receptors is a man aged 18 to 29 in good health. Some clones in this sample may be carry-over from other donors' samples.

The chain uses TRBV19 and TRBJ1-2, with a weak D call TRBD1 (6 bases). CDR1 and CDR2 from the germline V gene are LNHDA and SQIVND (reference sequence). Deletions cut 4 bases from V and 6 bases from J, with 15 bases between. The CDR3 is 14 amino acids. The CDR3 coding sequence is TGTGCCAGTAGTAGCCACACAGGGTTTCATGGCTACACCTTC. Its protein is CASSSHTGFHGYTF.

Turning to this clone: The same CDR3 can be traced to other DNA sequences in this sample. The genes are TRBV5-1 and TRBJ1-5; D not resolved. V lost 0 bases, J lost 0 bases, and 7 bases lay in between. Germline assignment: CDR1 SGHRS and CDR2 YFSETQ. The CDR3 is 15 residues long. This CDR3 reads CASSLGVDSNQPQHF. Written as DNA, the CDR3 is TGCGCCAGCAGCTTGGGGGTAGATAGCAATCAGCCCCAGCATTTT.

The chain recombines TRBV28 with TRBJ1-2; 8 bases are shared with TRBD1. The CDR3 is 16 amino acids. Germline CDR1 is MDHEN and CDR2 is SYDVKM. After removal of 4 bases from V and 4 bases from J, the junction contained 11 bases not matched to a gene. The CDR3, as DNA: TGTGCCAGCAGTTCCTCGGACAGGGCAGGGGCCTATGGCTACACCTTC. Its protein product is CASSSSDRAGAYGYTF.

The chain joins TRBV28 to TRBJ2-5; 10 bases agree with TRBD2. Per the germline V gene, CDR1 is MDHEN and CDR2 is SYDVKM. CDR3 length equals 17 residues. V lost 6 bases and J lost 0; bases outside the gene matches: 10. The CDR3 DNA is TGTGCCAGCAGATCCAGTCCAGCGGGAGGGGACCAAGAGACCCAGTACTTC. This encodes CASRSSPAGGDQETQYF.

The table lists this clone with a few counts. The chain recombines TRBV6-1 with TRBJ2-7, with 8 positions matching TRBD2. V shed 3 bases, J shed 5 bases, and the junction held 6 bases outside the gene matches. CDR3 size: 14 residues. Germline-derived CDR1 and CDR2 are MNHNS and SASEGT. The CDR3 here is CASSDLSGIDEQYF. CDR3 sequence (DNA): TGTGCCAGCAGTGACCTTAGCGGGATCGACGAGCAGTACTTC.

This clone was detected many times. CDR3 sequence (DNA): TGTGCCAGCAGCCAAGACCGGGACTGGGACGAGCAGTACTTC. It codes for CASSQDRDWDEQYF. V usage is TRBV4-2 and J usage is TRBJ2-7; the D gene is possibly TRBD2 (6 bases). This CDR3 contains 14 residues. Germline assignment: CDR1 LGHNA and CDR2 YNFKEQ. V was shortened by 0 bases and J by 5 bases, with 11 bases between the two germline ends.

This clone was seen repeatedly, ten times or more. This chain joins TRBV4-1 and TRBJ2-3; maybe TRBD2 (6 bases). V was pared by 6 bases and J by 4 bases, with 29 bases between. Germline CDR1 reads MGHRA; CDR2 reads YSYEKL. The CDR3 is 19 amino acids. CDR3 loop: CASRPRTIRNGSNADTQYF. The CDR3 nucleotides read TGCGCCAGCAGGCCAAGGACAATTCGGAACGGGAGTAACGCAGATACGCAGTATTTT.

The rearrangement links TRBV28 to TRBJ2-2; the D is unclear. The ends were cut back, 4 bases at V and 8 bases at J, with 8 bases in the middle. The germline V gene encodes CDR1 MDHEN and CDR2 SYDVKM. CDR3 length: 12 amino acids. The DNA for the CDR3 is TGTGCCAGCAGTTCCTTAGGAGGGGAGCTGTTTTTT. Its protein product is CASSSLGGELFF.

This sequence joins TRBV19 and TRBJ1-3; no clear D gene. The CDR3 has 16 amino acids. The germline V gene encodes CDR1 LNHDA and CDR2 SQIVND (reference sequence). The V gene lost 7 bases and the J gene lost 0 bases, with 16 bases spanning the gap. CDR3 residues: CASTHVWFTSGNTIYF. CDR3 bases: TGTGCCAGTACCCATGTGTGGTTTACCTCTGGAAACACCATATATTTT.

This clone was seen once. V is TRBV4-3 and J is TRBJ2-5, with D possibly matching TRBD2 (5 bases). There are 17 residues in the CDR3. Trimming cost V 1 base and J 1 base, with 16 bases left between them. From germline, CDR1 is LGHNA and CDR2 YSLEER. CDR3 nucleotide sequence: TGCGCCAGCAGCCAAGGGGGTCCGGGAACTGCCCAAGAGACCCAGTACTTC. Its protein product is CASSQGGPGTAQETQYF.

The CDR3 sequence: CASRKKGPSSNYGYTF. Written as DNA, the CDR3 is TGTGCCAGCAGGAAGAAGGGGCCGAGTTCTAACTATGGCTACACCTTC. The rearrangement uses TRBV21-1 and TRBJ1-2; TRBD1 is the table's D call, not checked against the DNA. TRBV21-1 is a pseudogene. The CDR3 consists of 16 residues.

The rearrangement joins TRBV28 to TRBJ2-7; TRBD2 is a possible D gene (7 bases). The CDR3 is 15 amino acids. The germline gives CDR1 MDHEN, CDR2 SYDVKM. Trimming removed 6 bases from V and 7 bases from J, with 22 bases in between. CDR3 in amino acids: CASSGPGGLLGEQYF. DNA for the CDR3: TGTGCCAGCAGCGGTCCGGGGGGCCTCCTCGGGGAGCAGTACTTC.

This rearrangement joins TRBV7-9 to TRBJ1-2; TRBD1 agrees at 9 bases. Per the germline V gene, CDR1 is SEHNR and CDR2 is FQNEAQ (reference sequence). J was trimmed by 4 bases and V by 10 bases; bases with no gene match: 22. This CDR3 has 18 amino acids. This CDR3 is CATPRARDRDVTIYGYTF. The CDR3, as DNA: TGTGCCACCCCACGCGCCCGGGACAGGGATGTTACAATCTATGGCTACACCTTC.

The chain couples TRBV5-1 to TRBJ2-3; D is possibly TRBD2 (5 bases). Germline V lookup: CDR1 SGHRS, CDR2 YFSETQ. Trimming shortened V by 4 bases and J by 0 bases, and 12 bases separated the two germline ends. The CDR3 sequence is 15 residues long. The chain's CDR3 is CASSDVSGSTDTQYF. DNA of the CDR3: TGCGCCAGCAGCGACGTGTCGGGGAGCACAGATACGCAGTATTTT.